This TCR beta chain was sequenced for a study of shared clonotypes between healthy human individuals. Only one count was recorded for this clone. Profiling relied on immunoSEQ multiplex PCR, and the TCRdb table lists in-frame clones only, not all of them. The sample includes some 1,600,000 clones, 95% to 99% of them seen just once. Trimming took off 6 bases at V and 5 bases at J, with 14 bases between the two ends. This CDR3 is built from 14 residues. Germline lookup yields CDR1 SGDLS and CDR2 YYNGEE. The chain couples TRBV9 to TRBJ2-2; possible D gene TRBD1, 6 bases. Input material: naive CD4+ T cells sorted from blood. The sample's subset: CD45RA+ positively selected. The receptor comes from a man aged 25-40 years in good health. The CDR3 reads CASNQVGGTGELFF. Here the CDR3 DNA reads TGTGCCAGCAACCAAGTAGGGGGTACCGGGGAGCTGTTTTTT. Together with reference TRBV9 and TRBJ2-2, the CDR3 gives the full variable domain: DSGVTQTPKHLITATGQRVTLRCSPRSGDLSVYWYQQSLDQGLQFLIQYYNGEERAKGNILERFSAQQFPDLHSELNLSSLELGDSALYFCASNQVGGTGELFFGEGSRLTVL.